This record covers a single TCR beta chain. Which antigen it targets is not known. No base quality information exists; no much larger clone differs at one position. TCR cDNA was synthesized by 5'RACE template switching, through which a universal primer site and unique molecular identifiers were introduced. cDNA synthesis was primed from both the TCR alpha and TCR beta constant segments. Libraries were amplified in two PCR steps, with sample barcodes and sequencing adapters added in the second step. Sequencing of the libraries was done on either Illumina HiSeq 2500 (2x100 bp) or NovaSeq (2x150 bp). As for the authors' bioinformatics: Reads were demultiplexed and collapsed into UMI consensus sequences with MIGEC, and V(D)J alignment was performed with MiXCR. Vaccine-responding clonotypes were defined with edgeR using replicate PBMC samples, requiring FDR below 0.01 and a log2 fold change above 5 up to day 15. Each bulk clonotype received a CD4 or CD8 identity based on whether the sequenced CD4 or CD8 repertoire contained that clonotype at higher abundance. The raw public data were reprocessed by TCRdb itself: fastp quality trimming at Q25, MiXCR clonotype calling, in-frame beta chains only. Identical CDR3 proteins give one entry, which carries the most common genes and DNA. TCRdb, not the original authors, processed these V and J calls. The sample table lists some 350,000 distinct CDR3 sequences, roughly 6.1% of them with a count of one. The top ten clones comprise 14% to 15% of the sample.

This entry is derived from a study of T cells after yellow fever vaccination (dated by TCRdb to the late 2010s). Looking at the study overall: The SMART-Seq v4 Ultra Low Input RNA kit was used to prepare libraries from fractions with low cell numbers. To follow T-cell clones before and after both primary and booster YFV17D yellow fever vaccination, bulk TCR alpha and beta repertoires underwent longitudinal sequencing. Two healthy male donors made up the cohort, one aged 18 to 29 years and the other aged 30 to 40 years. Bulk PBMC replicates and cell subsets were isolated from blood drawn at multiple timepoints before and after both primary and secondary immunization.

The CDR3 has 15 amino acids, counting the end cysteine and phenylalanine. Here the CDR3 DNA is all that survives: 45 bases in frame from base 1. CDR1 and CDR2, looked up from the germline V gene, are SGHRS and YFSETQ. V is trimmed back by 0 bases and J by 8 bases, and the junction contains 6 bases that no gene match accounts for. On the study overall, not on this receptor specifically: Compared with the primary T-cell response, the secondary T-cell response was weaker but faster, peaking on day 5 rather than day 15. After the booster, most clones that had expanded after primary vaccination were detected again (nearly 98% of CD4 and 70% to 90% of CD8), suggesting broad maintenance of memory. A small share of clonotypes was detected in both CD4 and CD8 compartments, with the overlap likely arising from convergent recombination. Computational filtering was needed because FACS-sorted repertoires could contain abundant contaminating clonotypes from the bulk population. The study included only two donors, which limits how far the findings can be generalized.

What this sample's treatment or condition label stands for: live attenuated yellow fever vaccine strain. At each blood-draw timepoint, two biological replicates of bulk PBMCs were collected. A standard Ficoll-Paque protocol was used to isolate PBMCs from peripheral blood. TriZol was used to extract RNA from bulk PBMCs, from CD4 and CD8 fractions, and from dextramer-positive and dextramer-negative fractions. This specimen was PBMCs, taken 5 days after the yellow fever booster vaccination. The clonotype was recovered from a man aged 30 to 39 who received the YFV17D yellow fever vaccine. The chain uses TRBV5-1 and TRBJ2-1; TRBD1 fits 9 bases in the junction. The CDR3 has the sequence CASSLDGQGLHEQFF. The base sequence is TGCGCCAGCAGCTTGGACGGACAGGGGCTCCATGAGCAGTTCTTC.